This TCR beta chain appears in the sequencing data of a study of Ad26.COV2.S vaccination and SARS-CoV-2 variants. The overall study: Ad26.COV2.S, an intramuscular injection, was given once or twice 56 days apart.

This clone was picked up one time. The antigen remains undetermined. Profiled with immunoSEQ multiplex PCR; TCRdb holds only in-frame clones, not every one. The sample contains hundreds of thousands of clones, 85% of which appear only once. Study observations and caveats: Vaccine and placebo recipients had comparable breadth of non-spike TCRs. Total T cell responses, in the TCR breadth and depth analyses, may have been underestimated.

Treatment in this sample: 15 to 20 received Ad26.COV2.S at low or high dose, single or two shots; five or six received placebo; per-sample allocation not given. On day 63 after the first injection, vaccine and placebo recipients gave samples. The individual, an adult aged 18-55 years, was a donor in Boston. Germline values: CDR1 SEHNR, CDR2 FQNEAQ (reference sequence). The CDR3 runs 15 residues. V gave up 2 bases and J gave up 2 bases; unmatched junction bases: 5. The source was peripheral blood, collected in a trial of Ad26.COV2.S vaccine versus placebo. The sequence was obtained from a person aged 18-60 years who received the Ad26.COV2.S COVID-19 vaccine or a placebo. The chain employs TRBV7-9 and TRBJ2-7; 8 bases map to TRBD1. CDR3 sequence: CASSLTGGSTYEQYF. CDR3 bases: TGTGCCAGCAGCTTAACAGGGGGGTCTACCTACGAGCAGTACTTC.